Listed here are 26 T cell receptor beta chains from one sample, sequenced in a study of shared clonotypes between healthy human individuals. Method: immunoSEQ multiplex PCR; TCRdb's copy keeps in-frame clones and lacks some. In the table there are about 1.5 million clones, roughly 95% of which are singletons. Sequencing input: naive CD4+ T cells sorted from blood. Specified subset: CD45RA+ positively selected. The receptors shown here come from a man aged 25 to 45 in good health.

This clone was observed a single time. The V call is TRBV7-6, the J call TRBJ2-6; D is unresolved. The CDR3 consists of 15 residues. CDR1 and CDR2 from the germline V gene are SGHVS and FNYEAQ. Trimming stripped 0 bases from V and 0 bases from J, with 3 bases between. The CDR3 region is CASSLAYSGANVLTF. In DNA, the CDR3 is TGTGCCAGCAGCTTAGCGTACTCTGGGGCCAACGTCCTGACTTTC.

The rearrangement joins TRBV6-5 to TRBJ2-7; D unresolved. The CDR3 contains 14 residues. In germline, CDR1 is MNHEY, CDR2 SVGAGI. V was shortened by 7 bases and J by 4 bases, with 17 bases between the two germline ends. CDR3 DNA: TGTGCCAGCATCGACCAGAACGGACCATACGAGCAGTACTTC. This translates into CASIDQNGPYEQYF.

The genes are TRBV2 and TRBJ2-5, with 9 positions matching TRBD2. This CDR3 region has 19 residues. V shed 3 bases and J 0 bases; nucleotides not matched to a gene: 14. Germline-derived CDR1 and CDR2 are SNHLY and FYNNEI. The CDR3, as DNA: TGTGCCAGCAGTGATGCGGGACTAGCCCCAAAAAGGTACCAAGAGACCCAGTACTTC. Amino acid sequence: CASSDAGLAPKRYQETQYF.

The chain has TRBV28 and TRBJ1-1; a weak D match, TRBD1 (6 bases). Germline CDR1 and CDR2: MDHEN and SYDVKM. Trimming took off 8 bases at V and 1 base at J, with 14 bases between the two ends. The CDR3 extends over 14 amino acids. Here the CDR3 reads CASLGGAGNTEAFF. For the CDR3, the DNA is TGTGCCAGCCTTGGGGGGGCTGGGAACACTGAAGCTTTCTTT. Together with reference TRBV28 and TRBJ1-1, the CDR3 gives the full variable domain: DVKVTQSSRYLVKRTGEKVFLECVQDMDHENMFWYRQDPGLGLRLIYFSYDVKMKEKGDIPEGYSVSREKKERFSLILESASTNQTSMYLCASLGGAGNTEAFFGQGTRLTVV.

This chain links TRBV25-1 with TRBJ1-4; 9 bases fit TRBD1. J was trimmed by 7 bases and V by 2 bases; bases with no gene match: 8. Germline V gives CDR1 MGHDK, CDR2 SYGVNS. The CDR3 totals 16 residues. The CDR3 DNA reads TGTGCCAGCAGTGAACCGACCGGGACAGGGTTTGAAAAACTGTTTTTT. This translates into CASSEPTGTGFEKLFF.

The V and J genes are TRBV29-1 and TRBJ1-1, with D unresolved. There are 11 residues in the CDR3. CDR1 and CDR2 from the germline V gene are SQVTM and ANQGSEA. The germline V and J ends were trimmed by 5 bases and 4 bases, with 8 bases remaining between them. In DNA, the CDR3 is TGCAGCGTTTGGTGGGGCACTGAAGCTTTCTTT. As protein: CSVWWGTEAFF.

The chain combines TRBV5-1 with TRBJ2-5, with D hard to call. The germline V gene encodes CDR1 SGHRS and CDR2 YFSETQ. The CDR3 sequence is 14 residues long. Trimming left V 0 bases short and J 5 bases short, with 11 bases between. As DNA, the CDR3 is TGCGCCAGCAGCTTGGAATCTTTAGGGGAGACCCAGTACTTC. Translating it yields CASSLESLGETQYF.

The chain couples TRBV11-3 to TRBJ2-1; the D is unclear. The CDR3 has 13 amino acids. Trimming took 1 base from V and 6 from J, leaving 7 bases between them. Germline CDR1 and CDR2: SGHNT and YENEEA. The CDR3 region has the DNA TGTGCCAGCAGCTTAGGACGGGTCAATGAGCAGTTCTTC. It translates to CASSLGRVNEQFF.

The chain joins TRBV27 to TRBJ1-3, with D maybe TRBD1 (6 bases). The CDR3 totals 16 residues. CDR1 is MNHEY and CDR2 is SMNVEV in the germline V gene (reference sequence). The V gene lost 2 bases and the J gene lost 1 base, with 12 bases spanning the gap. CDR3 sequence reads: CASSLKDRPSGNTIYF. In DNA form, the CDR3 reads TGTGCCAGCAGTTTAAAGGACAGACCTTCTGGAAACACCATATATTTT.

The rearrangement uses TRBV4-1 and TRBJ1-5; D remains unclear. Trimming left V 4 bases short and J 7 bases short, with 11 bases between. This CDR3 is built from 13 residues. The V gene's germline CDR1 is MGHRA and CDR2 YSYEKL. The CDR3 here is CASSRPAEQPQHF. The CDR3, as DNA: TGCGCCAGCAGCCGTCCGGCAGAACAGCCCCAGCATTTT.

The chain uses TRBV28 and TRBJ1-1; D unclear. Deletions cut 6 bases from V and 3 bases from J, with 8 bases between. This CDR3 comprises 12 residues. CDR1 is MDHEN, CDR2 SYDVKM, per germline. CDR3 region: CASRRTYTEAFF. The CDR3, as DNA: TGTGCCAGCAGAAGGACCTACACTGAAGCTTTCTTT.

This chain uses TRBV7-9 with TRBJ2-1, with D hard to call. There are 16 residues in the CDR3. Per germline, CDR1 SEHNR and CDR2 FQNEAQ (reference sequence). V shed 5 bases and J shed 0 bases, with 14 bases lying between them. This chain's CDR3 is CASSPSKGSSYNEQFF. The CDR3 nucleotides read TGTGCCAGCAGCCCCAGCAAGGGTAGCTCCTACAATGAGCAGTTCTTC.

The gene calls are TRBV30 and TRBJ1-4, with D possibly being TRBD1 (6 bases). Looked up from germline, CDR1 is GTSNPN and CDR2 is SVGIG (reference sequence). The V end was cut by 0 bases, the J end by 8 bases, with 10 bases between. The CDR3 is 13 amino acids. CDR3 in amino acids: CAWSVQGMEKLFF. Written as DNA, the CDR3 is TGTGCCTGGAGTGTACAGGGTATGGAAAAACTGTTTTTT.

This sequence joins TRBV5-6 and TRBJ2-3; a weak D match, TRBD1 (6 bases). Between the trimmed V and J ends, which lost 3 bases and 3 bases, there was a span of 11 bases. Germline V gene lookup returns CDR1 SGHDT and CDR2 YYEEEE. CDR3 length equals 14 residues. CDR3 sequence reads: CASSYWDITDTQYF. DNA for the CDR3: TGTGCCAGCAGCTATTGGGACATAACAGATACGCAGTATTTT.

This chain uses TRBV5-6 with TRBJ2-5; 7 nucleotides align to TRBD1. V shed 1 base, J shed 5 bases, and the junction held 5 bases outside the gene matches. This CDR3 spans 14 amino acids. CDR1 is SGHDT, CDR2 YYEEEE, per germline. This CDR3 reads CASSLKVRGETQYF. The CDR3, as DNA: TGTGCCAGCAGCTTGAAGGTCAGGGGGGAGACCCAGTACTTC.

This chain links TRBV7-8 with TRBJ2-7; D not resolved. CDR3 length: 12 residues. V was clipped by 5 bases and J by 4 bases, with 9 bases between them. Germline-derived CDR1 and CDR2 are SGHVS and FQNEAQ. The CDR3 spells CASSPPGYEQYF. The CDR3 DNA reads TGTGCCAGCAGCCCCCCCGGATACGAGCAGTACTTC.

The CDR3 DNA reads as TGTGCCAGTAGTATGGCTAGCTATGGCTACACCTTC. It translates to CASSMASYGYTF. The chain employs TRBV19 and TRBJ1-2; D gene ambiguous. The CDR3 has 12 amino acids. V shed 3 bases and J shed 4 bases, with 6 bases lying between them. From germline, CDR1 is LNHDA and CDR2 SQIVND (reference sequence).

This clone has only one observation. This chain joins TRBV5-1 and TRBJ2-3; 7 nucleotides agree with TRBD2. Germline V lookup: CDR1 SGHRS, CDR2 YFSETQ. V lost 0 bases, J lost 3 bases, and 7 bases stayed unmatched. The CDR3 contains 16 residues. As DNA, the CDR3 is TGCGCCAGCAGCTTGGGGACGGGAGGACCTACAGATACGCAGTATTTT. Its protein product is CASSLGTGGPTDTQYF.

The V and J genes are TRBV25-1 and TRBJ2-5, with TRBD2 as a possible D gene (6 bases). The CDR3 extends over 14 amino acids. CDR1 MGHDK and CDR2 SYGVNS come from the germline V gene. V was cut by 2 bases and J by 7 bases, with 14 bases left in between. CDR3 sequence: CASSEPSREATQYF. CDR3 nucleotide sequence: TGTGCCAGCAGTGAACCATCAAGGGAGGCGACCCAGTACTTC.

This chain uses TRBV25-1 with TRBJ1-1; possibly TRBD1 for D (5 bases). The CDR3 has 15 amino acids. CDR1 MGHDK and CDR2 SYGVNS come from the germline V gene. V lost 7 bases and J 1 base, leaving 16 bases between the germline ends. CDR3 bases: TGTGCCAGCACCGCCTACCCCACAGGGAACACTGAAGCTTTCTTT. This codes for CASTAYPTGNTEAFF.

The rearrangement links TRBV6-1 to TRBJ2-7; a weak D match, TRBD1 (6 bases). Germline CDR1 and CDR2: MNHNS and SASEGT. The CDR3 runs to 13 residues. V was cut by 5 bases and J by 6 bases, with 14 bases left in between. The CDR3 coding sequence is TGTGCCAGCAGTACTCCAGGGGTCGGCGAGCAGTACTTC. This codes for CASSTPGVGEQYF.

On this clone itself: Other DNA variants within this sample encode the same CDR3. This chain uses TRBV18 with TRBJ2-3; tentatively, D is TRBD1 (5 bases). The V end was cut by 3 bases, the J end by 4 bases, with 11 bases between. Germline loops: CDR1 KGHSH, CDR2 LQKENI. The CDR3 consists of 14 residues. This CDR3 reads CASSPWQGADTQYF. DNA for the CDR3: TGTGCCAGCTCACCTTGGCAGGGCGCAGATACGCAGTATTTT.

The rearrangement joins TRBV27 to TRBJ1-5; possibly TRBD1 for D (6 bases). The germline CDR1 and CDR2 sequences are MNHEY and SMNVEV (reference sequence). With 5 bases removed from V and 5 bases from J, the gap between germline ends came to 16 bases. This CDR3 is 15 amino acids long. CDR3 in DNA: TGTGCCAGCAGTACCCATCAGGCAGGGGATCAGCCCCAGCATTTT. Translating gives CASSTHQAGDQPQHF.

The CDR3 nucleotides are TGTGCCAGCAGCTTAATCAACACCGGGGAGCTGTTTTTT. Amino acid sequence: CASSLINTGELFF. This chain connects TRBV11-3 to TRBJ2-2; D is ambiguous. The ends were cut back, 2 bases at V and 2 bases at J, with 3 bases in the middle. The CDR3 consists of 13 residues. Germline V lookup: CDR1 SGHNT, CDR2 YENEEA.

This chain uses TRBV14 with TRBJ2-7, with D unclear. This CDR3 is built from 11 residues. V was trimmed by 1 base and J by 9 bases, leaving 7 bases between them. The germline V gene encodes CDR1 SGHDN and CDR2 FVKESK. The CDR3 bases are TGTGCCAGCAGCCAAGGTCGTCGGCAGTACTTC. This codes for CASSQGRRQYF.

V and J are TRBV10-3 and TRBJ2-1; TRBD2 is a possible D gene (5 bases). The V end lost 8 bases, the J end lost 3 bases, and 11 bases lay between the germline ends. The CDR3 is 13 residues long. Germline assignment: CDR1 ENHRY and CDR2 SYGVKD. CDR3 protein: CAISGKNYNEQFF. The CDR3 nucleotides are TGTGCCATCTCCGGGAAAAACTACAATGAGCAGTTCTTC.